This T cell receptor (beta chain) is from a study of blood T cell repertoires in COVID-19 (dated by TCRdb to about 2020). About the investigation overall: Collaborator samples came from the United States, Italy and Spain and covered acute and convalescent phases of COVID-19. The material from the prospective study consisted of cDNA or gDNA derived from T cells, B-cell-depleted T cells, or PBMCs. Subjects who had been exposed to COVID-19, were actively infected with it, or had recovered from it provided the deeply sampled blood TCRbeta repertoires that made up the dataset. A freely available public database, intended as a resource for researchers studying the immune response to SARS-CoV-2, is where the repertoires were released. The samples were drawn from two sources: the first 160 participants of the ongoing ImmuneRACE study, and 1,000 to 1,500 subjects contributed by 6 global collaborators. Sample metadata almost always included a de-identified subject ID, COVID-19 status, age in years and sex. Where available, HLA class I and class II types were obtained from metadata supplied by the sample provider rather than from assay-based typing. The research as a whole found: How much clinical and demographic metadata was included differed by source and by participant, and the metadata was provided uncurated.

As for this clone: Its antigen is currently not known. Per-base quality was not reported, and no clone a single base away is much larger than it.

TCRbeta CDR3 regions were amplified from genomic DNA by means of the immunoSEQ Assay, a bias-controlled multiplex PCR. On the study's bioinformatics: The number of nucleated cells in each sample was estimated by amplification of reference gene primers within the assay. Sequence reads were collapsed and filtered to measure the absolute abundance of every unique TCRbeta CDR3 rearrangement. Productive Simpson clonality was computed per sample as the square root of Simpson's diversity index over productive rearrangements. TCRdb took this table from immuneACCESS and kept in-frame rearrangements with V and J called. Such tables lack part of the clones; where checked against another copy, unresolved V genes explain under half of the gap, and the rest is unexplained. V and J calls and clone size are those listed in that table; D and trimming were worked out from the DNA. The sample profile shows approximately 290,000 clones; about 80% of them were found once. The top ten clones comprise around 14% of the sample.

At one collaborating source in Seattle, patients were enrolled during active infection and were followed longitudinally through the course of disease. The collaborating institutions used their own protocols to collect whole blood in K2EDTA tubes. Collaborator samples were shipped for TCRbeta analysis as frozen whole blood, isolated PBMCs, or DNA extracted from either sample type. Looking up the germline V gene yields CDR1 SGDLS and CDR2 YYNGEE. The CDR3 numbers 17 residues from cysteine through phenylalanine. Only the CDR3 region is kept as DNA, spanning 51 bases read in frame from base 1. Trimming removed 4 bases from V and 5 bases from J; the gene matches leave 10 bases unexplained.

This chain joins TRBV9 to TRBJ2-5, with 14 junctional bases fitting TRBD2. The sequence was obtained from a person aged 65 to 85 with COVID-19, enrolled during active disease. What was sequenced was peripheral blood. This receptor has the CDR3 CASSLASGTSGSETQYF. In nucleotides, the sequence is TGTGCCAGCAGCTTAGCCTCCGGGACTAGCGGGAGTGAGACCCAGTACTTC.